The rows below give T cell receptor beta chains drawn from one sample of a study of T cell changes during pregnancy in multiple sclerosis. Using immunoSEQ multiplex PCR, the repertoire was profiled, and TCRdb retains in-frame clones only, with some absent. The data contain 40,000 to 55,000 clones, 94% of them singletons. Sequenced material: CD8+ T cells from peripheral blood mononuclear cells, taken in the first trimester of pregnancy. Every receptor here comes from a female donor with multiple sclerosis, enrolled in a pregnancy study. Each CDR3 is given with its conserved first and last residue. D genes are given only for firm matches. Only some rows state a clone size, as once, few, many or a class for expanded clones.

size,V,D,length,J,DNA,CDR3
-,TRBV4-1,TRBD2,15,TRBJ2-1,TGCGCCAGCAGCCAAGGGCTAGCGGGAGGCAATGAGCAGTTCTTC,CASSQGLAGGNEQFF
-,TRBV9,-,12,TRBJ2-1,TGTGCCAGCAGCAGGGGGATGAATGAGCAGTTCTTC,CASSRGMNEQFF
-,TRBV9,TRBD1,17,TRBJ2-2,TGTGCCAGCAGCGGGACAGGGGCGGCGACGAACACCGGGGAGCTGTTTTTT,CASSGTGAATNTGELFF
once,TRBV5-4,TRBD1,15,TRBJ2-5,TGTGCCAGCAGCTCAAACCGGGACAGAGGAGAGACCCAGTACTTC,CASSSNRDRGETQYF
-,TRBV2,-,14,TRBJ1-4,TGTGCCAGCAGTGAGGGACTTGACCCTGAAAAACTGTTTTTT,CASSEGLDPEKLFF
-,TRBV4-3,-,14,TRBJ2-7,TGCGCCAGCAGCCAAGATAGACAGTCCTACGAGCAGTACTTC,CASSQDRQSYEQYF
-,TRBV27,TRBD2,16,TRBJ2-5,TGTGCCAGCAGACGTCCGGGACTAGCGGCACAAGAGACCCAGTACTTC,CASRRPGLAAQETQYF
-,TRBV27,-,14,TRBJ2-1,TGTGCCAGCGCAACAGGGTGGCGATACAATGAGCAGTTCTTC,CASATGWRYNEQFF
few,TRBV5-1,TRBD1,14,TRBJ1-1,TGCGCCAGCAGCCCCGGACAGGGATACACTGAAGCTTTCTTT,CASSPGQGYTEAFF
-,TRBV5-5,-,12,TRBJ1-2,TGTGCCAGCAGCTTCAGGGAAAGTGGCTACACCTTC,CASSFRESGYTF
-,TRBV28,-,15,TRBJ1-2,TGTGCCAGCAGTTTATTCCGGGGGGGGCCCTATGGCTACACCTTC,CASSLFRGGPYGYTF
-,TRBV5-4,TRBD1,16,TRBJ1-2,TGTGCCAGCAGCCCCGGTCCGCTGGGGACAGGGGTTGGCTACACCTTC,CASSPGPLGTGVGYTF
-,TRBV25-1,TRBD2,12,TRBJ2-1,TGTGCCAGCAGGCCGGGACTAGCGGAGCAGTTCTTC,CASRPGLAEQFF
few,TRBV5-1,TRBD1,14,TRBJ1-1,TGCGCCAGCAGCTACCGGGACAGCTACACTGAAGCTTTCTTT,CASSYRDSYTEAFF
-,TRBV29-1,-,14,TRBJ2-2,TGCAGCGTTGACGCCCGCGGCAACACCGGGGAGCTGTTTTTT,CSVDARGNTGELFF
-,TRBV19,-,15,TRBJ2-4,TGTGCCAGGATACAGAGATTACTAGCCAAAAACATTCAGTACTTC,CARIQRLLAKNIQYF
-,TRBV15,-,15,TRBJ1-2,TGTGCCACCAGCAGAGATGATGGGGGCATGGATGGCTACACCTTC,CATSRDDGGMDGYTF
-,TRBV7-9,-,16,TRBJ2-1,TGTGCCAGCAGCCCCTCCCAGGGGAGCTCCTACAATGAGCAGTTCTTC,CASSPSQGSSYNEQFF
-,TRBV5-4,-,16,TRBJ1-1,TGTGCCAGCAGCTTGGTTGATGGCTTCATGAACACTGAAGCTTTCTTT,CASSLVDGFMNTEAFF
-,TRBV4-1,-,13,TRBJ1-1,TGCGCCAGCAGCCGCCAGACAGGTACTGAAGCTTTCTTT,CASSRQTGTEAFF
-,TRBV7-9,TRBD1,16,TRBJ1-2,TGTGCCAGCAGCCCAGGGACAGGGGGTCGATGGTATGGCTACACCTTC,CASSPGTGGRWYGYTF
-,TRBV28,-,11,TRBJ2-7,TGTGCCAGCAGTTCTTCCTACGAGCAGTACTTC,CASSSSYEQYF
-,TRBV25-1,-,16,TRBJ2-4,TGTGCCAGCAGTGGACCCCGGGACATTCCCAAAAACATTCAGTACTTC,CASSGPRDIPKNIQYF